This is a list of T cell receptor beta chains from one sample in a study of T cell responses to AZD1222 COVID-19 vaccine. Clones were read by immunoSEQ multiplex PCR, and TCRdb kept only the in-frame ones, dropping some. The sample lists about 130,000 clones, roughly 92% occurring once. The sequences come from peripheral blood, collected 28 days after the second AZD1222 dose. The receptors shown here come from an adult who received the AZD1222 COVID-19 vaccine. The CDR3 runs from the conserved cysteine through the conserved F or W. The D gene is left open where the match is weak. Not every row has a clone size; where given, it reads once, few, many or a size class.

clone_size	v_call	j_call	d_call	cdr3_aa	cdr3_nt
-	TRBV30	TRBJ2-7	-	CAWSSRASYEQYF	TGTGCCTGGAGTTCCCGGGCCTCCTACGAGCAGTACTTC
-	TRBV27	TRBJ1-1	-	CASKKTRQNTEAFF	TGTGCCAGCAAGAAAACAAGACAGAACACTGAAGCTTTCTTT
-	TRBV7-2	TRBJ2-2	TRBD1	CASSLWDREAGELFF	TGTGCCAGCAGCTTATGGGACAGGGAAGCCGGGGAGCTGTTTTTT
-	TRBV28	TRBJ2-7	-	CASSLLGRGTGSSYEQYF	TGTGCCAGCAGTTTATTGGGCAGGGGGACTGGAAGCTCCTACGAGCAGTACTTC
-	TRBV6-2/TRBV6-3	TRBJ2-1	TRBD2	CASSKSIAGFYNEQFF	TGTGCCAGCAGTAAGTCGATAGCGGGATTTTACAATGAGCAGTTCTTC
-	TRBV9	TRBJ1-3	-	CASRPMGPEGGNTIYF	TGTGCCAGCAGACCCATGGGCCCGGAGGGCGGAAACACCATATATTTT
-	TRBV27	TRBJ2-1	TRBD2	CASILTGGNEQFF	TGTGCCAGCATCCTAACGGGGGGCAATGAGCAGTTCTTC
-	TRBV7-9	TRBJ2-1	-	CASSPRREGQAATNEQFF	TGTGCCAGCAGCCCTCGTCGTGAGGGGCAGGCGGCCACCAATGAGCAGTTCTTC
-	TRBV19	TRBJ1-2	-	CASSVHRANYGYTF	TGTGCCAGTAGTGTACACAGGGCTAACTATGGCTACACCTTC
-	TRBV19	TRBJ2-2	TRBD1	CASMGTANTGELFF	TGTGCCAGTATGGGGACAGCGAACACCGGGGAGCTGTTTTTT
once	TRBV10-1	TRBJ1-2	-	CASSERQPGENGYTF	TGCGCCAGCAGTGAGCGACAGCCGGGGGAAAATGGCTACACCTTC
-	TRBV6-5	TRBJ2-5	-	CASSYSGARETQYF	TGTGCCAGCAGTTACTCAGGGGCGCGGGAGACCCAGTACTTC
-	TRBV9	TRBJ1-6	-	CASSVEGSGSPLHF	TGTGCCAGCAGCGTAGAAGGGTCGGGTTCACCCCTCCACTTT
-	TRBV28	TRBJ1-4	TRBD1	CASSDRAINEKLFF	TGTGCCAGCAGCGACAGGGCAATTAATGAAAAACTGTTTTTT
-	TRBV21-1	TRBJ2-1	-	CASSPYSLNEQFF	TGTGCCAGCAGCCCGTACAGCTTGAATGAGCAGTTCTTC
-	TRBV11-2	TRBJ2-7	-	CASSTFSEQYF	TGTGCCAGCAGCACCTTCTCCGAGCAGTACTTC